This TCR beta chain was identified in a study of pediatric ulcerative colitis. Whole-study findings and limits: Blood samples from a couple of patients yielded substantially fewer templates and were excluded from blood-rectal overlap analysis.

Before the diagnostic colonoscopy, ulcerative colitis patients were free of immunosuppressive medication. As to this clone: Its matching antigen is unknown.

This was a survey-level run. TCRdb keeps only in-frame clones here, not all; method: immunoSEQ multiplex PCR. The sample yields 65,000 or so clones, roughly 90% seen once. Germline CDR1 reads SGHTA; CDR2 reads FQGNSA. Trimming took off 0 bases at V and 4 bases at J, with 6 bases between the two ends. The CDR3 runs 13 residues. The V and J genes are TRBV7-2 and TRBJ1-2, with D unresolved. This TCR came from a boy aged 10-17 years with severe ulcerative colitis. The material sequenced was blood. The CDR3 spells CASSLAAGYGYTF. CDR3 bases: TGTGCCAGCAGCTTAGCGGCGGGCTATGGCTACACCTTC.